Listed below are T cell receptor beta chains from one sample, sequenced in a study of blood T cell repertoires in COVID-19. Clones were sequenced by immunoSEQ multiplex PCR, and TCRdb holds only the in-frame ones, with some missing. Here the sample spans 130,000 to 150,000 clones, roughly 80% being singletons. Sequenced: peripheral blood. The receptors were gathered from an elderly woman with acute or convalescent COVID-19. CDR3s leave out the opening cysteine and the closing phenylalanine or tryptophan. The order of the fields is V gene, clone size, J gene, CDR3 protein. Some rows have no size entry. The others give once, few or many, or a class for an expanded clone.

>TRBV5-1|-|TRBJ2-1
ASSLAQGNEQF
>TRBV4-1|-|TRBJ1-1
ASSQDSRGFTEAF
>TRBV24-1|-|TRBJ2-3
ATSRGQGGSGADTQY
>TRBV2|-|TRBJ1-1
ASLRYRTEAF
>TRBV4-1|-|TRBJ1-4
ASSQDTEKLF
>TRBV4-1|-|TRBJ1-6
ASSQVLLADSPLH
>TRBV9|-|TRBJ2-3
ASSAQLDTQY
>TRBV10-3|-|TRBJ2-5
AISDYRDQETQY
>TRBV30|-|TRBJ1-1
GAGNTEAF
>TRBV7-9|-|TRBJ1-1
ASSRGQNTEAF
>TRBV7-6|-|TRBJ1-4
ASSLVSRGYNEKLF
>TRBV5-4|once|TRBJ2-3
ASSLPGAASTDTQY
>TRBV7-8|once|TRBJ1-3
ASSLALQGASGNTIY
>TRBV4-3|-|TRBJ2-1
ASSLSVWAGEQF
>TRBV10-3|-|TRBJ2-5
AISGDRGQETQY
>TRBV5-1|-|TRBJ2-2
ASRTSGVGTGELF
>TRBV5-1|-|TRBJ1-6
ASSTTGTGSSPLH
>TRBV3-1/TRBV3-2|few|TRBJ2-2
ASSQAALAGRGGNTGELF
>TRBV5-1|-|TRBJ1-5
ASSPGGRPSHQPQH
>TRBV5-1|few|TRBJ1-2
ASSRVGQGALGYT
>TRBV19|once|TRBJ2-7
ASSYSGGQTYEQY